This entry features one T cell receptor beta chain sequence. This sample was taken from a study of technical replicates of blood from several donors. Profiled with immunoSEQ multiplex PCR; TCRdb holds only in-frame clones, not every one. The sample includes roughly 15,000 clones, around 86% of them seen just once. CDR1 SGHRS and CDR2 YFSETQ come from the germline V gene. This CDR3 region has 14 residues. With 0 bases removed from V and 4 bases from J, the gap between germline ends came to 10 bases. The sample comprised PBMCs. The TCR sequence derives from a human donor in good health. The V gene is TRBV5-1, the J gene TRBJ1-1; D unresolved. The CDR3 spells CASSLDYGSTEAFF. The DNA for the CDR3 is TGCGCCAGCAGCTTGGATTACGGGTCCACTGAAGCTTTCTTT.